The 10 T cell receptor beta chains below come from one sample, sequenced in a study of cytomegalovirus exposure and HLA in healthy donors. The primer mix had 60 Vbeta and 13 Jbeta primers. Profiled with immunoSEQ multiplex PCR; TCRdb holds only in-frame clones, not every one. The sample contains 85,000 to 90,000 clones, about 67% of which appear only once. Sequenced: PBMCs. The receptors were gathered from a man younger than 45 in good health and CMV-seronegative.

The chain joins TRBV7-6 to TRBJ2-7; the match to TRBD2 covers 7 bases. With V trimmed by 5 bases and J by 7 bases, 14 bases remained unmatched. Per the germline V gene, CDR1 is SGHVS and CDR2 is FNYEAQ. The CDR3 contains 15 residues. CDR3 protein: CASSPVFTGTIEQYF. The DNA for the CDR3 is TGTGCCAGCAGCCCAGTCTTCACCGGGACTATAGAGCAGTACTTC.

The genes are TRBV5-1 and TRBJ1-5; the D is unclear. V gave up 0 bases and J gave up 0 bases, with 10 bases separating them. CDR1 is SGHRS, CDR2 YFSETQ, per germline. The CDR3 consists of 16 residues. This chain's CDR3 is CASSLGNQDSNQPQHF. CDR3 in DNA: TGCGCCAGCAGCTTGGGGAACCAGGATAGCAATCAGCCCCAGCATTTT. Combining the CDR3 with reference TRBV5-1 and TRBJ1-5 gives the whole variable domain KAGVTQTPRYLIKTRGQQVTLSCSPISGHRSVSWYQQTPGQGLQFLFEYFSETQRNKGNFPGRFSGRQFSNSRSEMNVSTLELGDSALYLCASSLGNQDSNQPQHFGDGTRLSIL.

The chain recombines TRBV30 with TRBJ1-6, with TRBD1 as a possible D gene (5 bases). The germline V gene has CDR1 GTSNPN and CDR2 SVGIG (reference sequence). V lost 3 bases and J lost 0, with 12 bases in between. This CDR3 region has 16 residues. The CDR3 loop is CAWSFDRGSYNSPLHF. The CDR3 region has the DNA TGTGCCTGGAGCTTCGATAGGGGCTCCTATAATTCACCCCTCCACTTT.

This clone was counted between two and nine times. DNA for the CDR3: TGTGCCAGCAGTGACTCTAGCACCGGGGAGCTGTTTTTT. Translating it yields CASSDSSTGELFF. This sequence joins TRBV6-4 and TRBJ2-2, with D uncertain. Germline loops: CDR1 MRHNA, CDR2 SNTAGT. V was trimmed by 0 bases and J by 4 bases, leaving 3 bases between them. The CDR3 totals 13 residues.

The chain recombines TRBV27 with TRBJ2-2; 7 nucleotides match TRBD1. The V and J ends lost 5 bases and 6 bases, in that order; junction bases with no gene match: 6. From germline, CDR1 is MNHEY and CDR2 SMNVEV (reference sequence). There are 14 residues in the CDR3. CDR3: CASSPTGRAGELFF. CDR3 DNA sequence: TGTGCCAGCAGTCCGACAGGGAGAGCCGGGGAGCTGTTTTTT.

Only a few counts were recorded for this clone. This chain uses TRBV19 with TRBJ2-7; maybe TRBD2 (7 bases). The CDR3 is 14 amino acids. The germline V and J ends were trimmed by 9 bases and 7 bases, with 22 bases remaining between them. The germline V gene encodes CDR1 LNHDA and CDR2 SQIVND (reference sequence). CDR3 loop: CASEVGGTRGEQYF. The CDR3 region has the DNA TGTGCCAGCGAAGTCGGGGGGACAAGAGGGGAGCAGTACTTC.

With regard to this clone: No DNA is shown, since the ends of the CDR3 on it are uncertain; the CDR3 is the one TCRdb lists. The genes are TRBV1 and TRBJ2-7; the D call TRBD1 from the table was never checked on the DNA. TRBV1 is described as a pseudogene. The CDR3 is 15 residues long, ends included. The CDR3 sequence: CTKWGLGTAFSEQYF.

The chain's CDR3 is CASSQDRTGSTDTQYF. DNA of the CDR3: TGCGCCAGCAGCCAAGATCGGACGGGAAGCACAGATACGCAGTATTTT. V gene TRBV4-3 combines with J gene TRBJ2-3, with D perhaps matching TRBD2 (5 bases). Trimming removed 0 bases from V and 0 bases from J, with 10 bases in between. Germline CDR1 and CDR2: LGHNA and YSLEER. The CDR3 has 16 amino acids.

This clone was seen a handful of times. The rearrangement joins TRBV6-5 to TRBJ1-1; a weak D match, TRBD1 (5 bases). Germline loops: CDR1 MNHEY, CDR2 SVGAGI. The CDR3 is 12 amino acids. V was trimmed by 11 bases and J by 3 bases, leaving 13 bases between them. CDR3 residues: CAAFSGYTEAFF. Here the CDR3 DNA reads TGTGCCGCATTCTCAGGGTACACTGAAGCTTTCTTT.

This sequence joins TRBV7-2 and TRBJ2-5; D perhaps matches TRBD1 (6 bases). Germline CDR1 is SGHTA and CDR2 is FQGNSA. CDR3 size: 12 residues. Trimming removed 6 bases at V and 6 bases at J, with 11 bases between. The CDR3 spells CASSTQGKTQYF. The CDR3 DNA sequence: TGTGCCAGCAGTACACAGGGAAAGACCCAGTACTTC.